The rows below give T cell receptor beta chains drawn from one sample of a study of shared clonotypes between healthy human individuals. Clones were sequenced by immunoSEQ multiplex PCR, and TCRdb holds only the in-frame ones, with some missing. The sample holds around 700,000 clones; over 65% are singletons and the top ten take over 1.5%. The source material was memory CD4+ T cells sorted from blood. The receptors stem from a woman aged 25 to 39 in good health. The CDR3 runs from the conserved cysteine through the conserved F or W. A D gene is named only where the DNA matches it firmly. Where a row states a size, it is once, few, many or the class of an expanded clone; other rows omit it.

V gene	clone size	D gene	J gene	CDR3 DNA	CDR3 protein
TRBV28	NA	NA	TRBJ1-3	TGTGCCAGCAGTCCCGACAGGAAAGGAAACACCATATATTTT	CASSPDRKGNTIYF
TRBV28	NA	TRBD2	TRBJ2-7	TGTGCCAGCAGTTTATCGGCCATAGCGGGAAACGAGCAGTACTTC	CASSLSAIAGNEQYF
TRBV19	few	TRBD1	TRBJ1-5	TGTGCCAGTAGCCATACAGGGGGCGAACAGCCCCAGCATTTT	CASSHTGGEQPQHF
TRBV6-6	NA	NA	TRBJ2-7	TGTGCCAGCAGTTACTCGGACACCGGGCCGACCTACGAGCAGTACTTC	CASSYSDTGPTYEQYF
TRBV13	NA	NA	TRBJ2-3	TGTGCCAGCAGTTTAAGTCGGTTCCAAGATACGCAGTATTTT	CASSLSRFQDTQYF
TRBV19	NA	NA	TRBJ1-3	TGTGCCACAAATCGGGAAGAAGGAAACACCATATATTTT	CATNREEGNTIYF
TRBV19	NA	NA	TRBJ2-3	TGTGCCAGTAGTATACGTCCAGCCAGAGATACGCAGTATTTT	CASSIRPARDTQYF
TRBV28	NA	TRBD1	TRBJ2-2	TGTGCCAGCAGTAGGAAAGACAGGGACACCGGGGAGCTGTTTTTT	CASSRKDRDTGELFF
TRBV29-1	NA	TRBD2	TRBJ2-1	TGCAGCGTTGCCACAACTAGCGAGCGCTACAATGAGCAGTTCTTC	CSVATTSERYNEQFF
TRBV2	many	TRBD2	TRBJ2-7	TGTGCCAGCAGCTCCCGGAGGCTAGCGGGCGAGCAGTACTTC	CASSSRRLAGEQYF
TRBV6-6	NA	NA	TRBJ2-7	TGTGCCAGCAGCCCGGACTCCCGGCTCTACGAGCAGTACTTC	CASSPDSRLYEQYF
TRBV6-1	NA	TRBD1	TRBJ1-3	TGTGCCAGCAGTGGAGGGACAGGGGGAAGAAACACCATATATTTT	CASSGGTGGRNTIYF
TRBV7-2	NA	NA	TRBJ1-2	TGTGCCAGCAGCCCGCAGGGGCTGGATCGTGGCTACACCTTC	CASSPQGLDRGYTF
TRBV11-2	NA	NA	TRBJ2-1	TGTGCCAGCAGCCAAGGGACTCCACCGATAGAGCAGTTCTTC	CASSQGTPPIEQFF
TRBV5-1	NA	TRBD1	TRBJ2-7	TGCGCCAGCAGCCCGGACAGGGATGGGCAGTACTTC	CASSPDRDGQYF
TRBV7-8	NA	NA	TRBJ2-7	TGTGCCAGCAGCTTACAGCGGGCGGCCTACGAGCAGTACTTC	CASSLQRAAYEQYF
TRBV11-2	once	NA	TRBJ1-1	TGTGCCAGCAGCACGCTGGGTACTGAAGCTTTCTTT	CASSTLGTEAFF
TRBV29-1	once	TRBD2	TRBJ2-1	TGCAGCGTTGAGACTAGCGGGAGGTTAGATGAGCAGTTCTTC	CSVETSGRLDEQFF
TRBV15	NA	NA	TRBJ2-7	TGTGCCACCAGCAGGGACTCAGCCTCCTACGAGCAGTACTTC	CATSRDSASYEQYF
TRBV30	NA	TRBD1	TRBJ1-1	TGTGCCTGGACTTCGGACAGGGTGAACACTGAAGCTTTCTTT	CAWTSDRVNTEAFF
TRBV6-1	NA	TRBD2	TRBJ2-1	TGTGCCAGCAGTGAACGACGCGGGAGCGGTTACAATGAGCAGTTCTTC	CASSERRGSGYNEQFF
TRBV28	NA	NA	TRBJ2-7	TGTGCCAGCAGACACCGTGACTACGAGCAGTACTTC	CASRHRDYEQYF
TRBV5-1	NA	NA	TRBJ2-1	TGCGCCAGCAGCTTGGCGGGAGCAAACAATGAGCAGTTCTTC	CASSLAGANNEQFF
TRBV27	NA	NA	TRBJ2-2	TGTGCCAGCAGTTTATCGGCGGACAGCGGCACCGGGGAGCTGTTTTTT	CASSLSADSGTGELFF
TRBV4-2	many	NA	TRBJ1-3	TGTGCCAGCAGCCAAGCCCCGAGCTCTGGAAACACCATATATTTT	CASSQAPSSGNTIYF
TRBV9	NA	NA	TRBJ2-1	TGTGCCAGCAGCGCAGACCATCAAGATCCCGAGCAGTTCTTC	CASSADHQDPEQFF
TRBV28	many	TRBD1	TRBJ1-5	TGTGCCAGCAGTTTAGCTCAGTGGGACAGGGGCAATCAGCCCCAGCATTTT	CASSLAQWDRGNQPQHF
TRBV12-5	NA	TRBD2	TRBJ2-1	TGTGCTAGTGGTTTGGGTCTAGCGGACTACAATGAGCAGTTCTTC	CASGLGLADYNEQFF
TRBV6-6	once	NA	TRBJ1-1	TGTGCCAGCAGTTACTCGAACGTAAACACTGAAGCTTTCTTT	CASSYSNVNTEAFF
TRBV28	NA	TRBD1	TRBJ1-1	TGTGCCAGCAACGCCGGGGACAGGGGGCGGTTGAACACTGAAGCTTTCTTT	CASNAGDRGRLNTEAFF
TRBV20-1	NA	NA	TRBJ1-1	TGCAGTGCTCCACAGTATGAAGCTTTCTTT	CSAPQYEAFF
TRBV25-1	NA	TRBD2	TRBJ2-1	TGTGCCAGCAGTCTTCGGGGGGACTCCTCCTACAATGAGCAGTTCTTC	CASSLRGDSSYNEQFF
TRBV7-9	NA	TRBD1	TRBJ1-2	TGTGCCAGCAGCTTAATCACCGCCCAGACAGGGGGAAGGGGCTACACCTTC	CASSLITAQTGGRGYTF
TRBV30	few	NA	TRBJ1-6	TGTGCCTGGAATCGGGGGGCTAGGACACCCCTCCACTTT	CAWNRGARTPLHF
TRBV28	once	TRBD2	TRBJ2-5	TGTGCCAGCCGTAGCGGGAGCTGGGAGACCCAGTACTTC	CASRSGSWETQYF
TRBV6-1	NA	NA	TRBJ2-7	TGTGCCAGCAGTCCTAGGACGCCTACCTACGAGCAGTACTTC	CASSPRTPTYEQYF
TRBV19	NA	TRBD2	TRBJ2-1	TGTGCCAGTAGCGGACTAGCGGGGATCTACAATGAGCAGTTCTTC	CASSGLAGIYNEQFF
TRBV28	NA	NA	TRBJ2-1	TGTGCCAGCAGTGGTGCGTCAGACTTCTTGAATGAGCAGTTCTTC	CASSGASDFLNEQFF
TRBV5-1	few	NA	TRBJ2-1	TGCGCCAGCAGCTCTTCTAGTGGTTCCTACAATGAGCAGTTCTTC	CASSSSSGSYNEQFF
TRBV11-3	NA	NA	TRBJ1-1	TGTGCCAGCAGCTTAGCAGGCTTCGGCTCTGAAGCTTTCTTT	CASSLAGFGSEAFF
TRBV15	NA	NA	TRBJ2-7	TGTGCCACCAGCAGAGATGTCATCGGCGAGCAGTACTTC	CATSRDVIGEQYF
TRBV7-3	NA	NA	TRBJ2-2	TGTGCCAGCAGCTCGGGCGGGAACACCGGGGAGCTGTTTTTT	CASSSGGNTGELFF
TRBV30	few	NA	TRBJ1-1	TGTGCCTGGAGTGTATCAGGGTGGGGGGACACTGAAGCTTTCTTT	CAWSVSGWGDTEAFF
TRBV6-5	NA	NA	TRBJ1-5	TGTGCCAGCAGTTACTATCAGCCCCAGCATTTT	CASSYYQPQHF
TRBV27	NA	NA	TRBJ2-1	TGTGCCAGCAGCCGAGCGGGCCCCTACAATGAGCAGTTCTTC	CASSRAGPYNEQFF
TRBV29-1	NA	NA	TRBJ1-2	TGCAGCGTTGAACTCAATGGGCTCTATGGCTACACCTTC	CSVELNGLYGYTF
TRBV7-9	NA	TRBD1	TRBJ2-6	TGTGCCAGCAGTTCAGGACAGGGAAGTCCTGGGGCCAACGTCCTGACTTTC	CASSSGQGSPGANVLTF
TRBV7-9	NA	NA	TRBJ2-5	TGTGCCAGCAGTCAGAGCGAGGAGACCCAGTACTTC	CASSQSEETQYF
TRBV28	NA	NA	TRBJ2-6	TGTGCCAGCAGTTCGAGGGGGACCTCTGGGGCCAACGTCCTGACTTTC	CASSSRGTSGANVLTF
TRBV27	NA	NA	TRBJ2-5	TGTGCCAGCAGTTTACAGAGATCAACGCAGAGATTTGAGACCCAGTACTTC	CASSLQRSTQRFETQYF
TRBV6-5	few	NA	TRBJ2-7	TGTGCCAGCAGTACCGGTCGGTACGAGCAGTACTTC	CASSTGRYEQYF
TRBV7-5	few	NA	TRBJ1-1	TGTGTCAGAACCTTAACAGGGGGCACTGAAGCTTTCTTT	CVRTLTGGTEAFF
TRBV27	NA	NA	TRBJ2-2	TGTGCCAGCAGTCCGACACGAACGAACACCGGGGAGCTGTTTTTT	CASSPTRTNTGELFF
TRBV6-1	once	NA	TRBJ2-3	TGTGCCAGCAGTGACCCAGGGGGCACAGATACGCAGTATTTT	CASSDPGGTDTQYF
TRBV7-2	NA	NA	TRBJ2-1	TGTGCCAGCAGGACGAGGGCATTGGGCAATGAGCAGTTCTTC	CASRTRALGNEQFF